This T cell receptor (beta chain) was obtained from a study of human T cells and chemical hapten exposure. Overall study: TCR yields differed between samples (mainly from small differences in pooled library volume).

Regarding time point: patch test 2, 6 weeks after DPC sensitization. Described treatment: therapeutic diphenylcyclopropenone sensitization with weekly scalp DPC. Phlebotomy was performed prior to application of every patch test. It was the library that attached unique molecular identifiers to individual cDNA molecules. TCRdb fed the RACE reads into MiXCR, producing one record per CDR3 protein. The sample has hundreds of thousands of distinct CDR3 sequences, just under 6.5% seen once. V lost 2 bases and J lost 2, with 10 bases in between. This CDR3 region has 14 residues. Germline V gene data show CDR1 as KGHSH and CDR2 as LQKENI.

The TCR comes from a woman aged 18 to 35 with alopecia areata. Some clones in this sample may be carry-over from other donors' samples. Sequencing was performed on whole blood, taken in connection with sensitization to the hapten diphenylcyclopropenone (DPC). The chain is built from TRBV18 and TRBJ2-7; D unresolved. DNA of the CDR3: TGTGCCAGCTCACCAGATATAATTGCCTACGAGCAGTACTTC. Its protein is CASSPDIIAYEQYF. Complete variable domain (other parts from reference TRBV18 and TRBJ2-7): NAGVMQNPRHLVRRRGQEARLRCSPMKGHSHVYWYRQLPEEGLKFMVYLQKENIIDESGMPKERFSAEFPKEGPSILRIQQVVRGDSAAYFCASSPDIIAYEQYFGPGTRLTVT.